This TCR beta chain originates from a study of cytomegalovirus exposure and HLA in healthy donors. About the study: In a previous analysis, around 110 million unique TCR beta sequences were found from some 180 million T cells. Across some 400 genotyped donors, 81% landed in the Caucasian-associated ancestry cluster. Whole-study findings and limits: V- and J-gene trimming in TCR beta was tied to a missense DCLRE1C variant by an analysis performed later.

The CDR3 is made up of 13 amino acids. J gave up 6 bases and V 9 bases, and 6 bases lay outside the gene matches. CDR1 and CDR2 (germline): LNHDA, SQIVND (reference sequence). To note about this clone: Antigen: not known.

It was with 60 Vbeta and 13 Jbeta primers that the PCR ran. TCRdb's table, derived via immunoSEQ multiplex PCR, lists solely in-frame clones and lacks some. The repertoire shows about 170,000 clones; the top ten hold roughly 0.83%. The clonotype comes from a woman in her late teens or twenties in good health and CMV-seropositive. The chain employs TRBV19 and TRBJ2-2; 8 bases align to TRBD1. Sequencing was done on a sample of PBMCs. Here the CDR3 reads CASATGEAGELFF. The CDR3, as DNA: TGTGCCAGCGCGACAGGGGAGGCCGGGGAGCTGTTTTTT.